This record covers a single T cell receptor beta chain. Trimming removed 4 bases at V and 2 bases at J, with 12 bases between. The V gene's germline CDR1 is SGHNT and CDR2 YYREEE (reference sequence). CDR3 length equals 14 residues. This entry is derived from a study of shared clonotypes between healthy human individuals. Only in-frame clones appear in the TCRdb table, and some are missing; sequencing was by immunoSEQ multiplex PCR. The table records roughly 530,000 clones, about 96% of them present only once. The chain links TRBV5-4 to TRBJ1-2; unclear D gene. Input material: naive CD4+ T cells sorted from blood. Subset given: CD45RA+ positively selected. The TCR comes from a woman in her twenties or thirties in good health. The CDR3 bases are TGTGCCAGCAGCCCGGGAATCACCAACTATGGCTACACCTTC. It encodes CASSPGITNYGYTF.